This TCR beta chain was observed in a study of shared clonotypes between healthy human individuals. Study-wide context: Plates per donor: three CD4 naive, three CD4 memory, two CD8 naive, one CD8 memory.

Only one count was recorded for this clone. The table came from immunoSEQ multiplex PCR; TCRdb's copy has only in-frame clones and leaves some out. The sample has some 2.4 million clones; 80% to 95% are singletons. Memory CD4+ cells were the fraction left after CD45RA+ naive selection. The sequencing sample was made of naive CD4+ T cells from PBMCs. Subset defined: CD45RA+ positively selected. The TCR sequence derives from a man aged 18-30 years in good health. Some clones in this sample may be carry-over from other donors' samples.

The CDR3 sequence is CASSQDRTSGSPYYEQYF. The CDR3 DNA reads TGCGCCAGCAGCCAAGATCGCACTAGCGGGAGTCCGTACTACGAGCAGTACTTC. The chain uses TRBV4-1 and TRBJ2-7, with 11 nucleotides matching TRBD2. The germline CDR1 and CDR2 sequences are MGHRA and YSYEKL. V lost 0 bases to trimming and J lost 3 bases; unmatched junction nucleotides: 10. This CDR3 region has 18 residues.